A selection of T cell receptor beta chains follows, all from one sample in a study of blood T cell repertoires in COVID-19. Only in-frame clones appear in the TCRdb table, and some are missing; sequencing was by immunoSEQ multiplex PCR. The sample holds tens of thousands of clones, over 75% seen once. Sequenced: peripheral blood. Receptor source: a man of 80 years or more with active or convalescent COVID-19. Both conserved end residues are part of each CDR3. A D gene is named only where the DNA matches it firmly. Some rows mark clone size as missing; the rest say once, few, many or name a class of expanded clone.

TRBJ2-7 TRBD1 NA TRBV5-1 TGCGCCAGCAGCTTGTACCGAAGGACCTCGGACAGGGGCTACGAGCAGTACTTC CASSLYRRTSDRGYEQYF
TRBJ1-5 TRBD1 NA TRBV19 TGTGCCAGTAGTATAGAGTGGACAGGGGAAGGTTGGCCCCAGCATTTT CASSIEWTGEGWPQHF
TRBJ1-4 NA NA TRBV19 TGTGCCAGCAAGAGAGGGCAGGTAGATGAAAAACTGTTTTTT CASKRGQVDEKLFF
TRBJ2-5 NA few TRBV6-2/TRBV6-3 TGTGCCAGCAGTTCGGTACAGGGGAGGGAGACCCAGTACTTC CASSSVQGRETQYF
TRBJ2-1 TRBD2 NA TRBV14 TGTGCCAGCAGCCAAGCGCTAGCGGGGGAACGCAATGAGCAGTTCTTC CASSQALAGERNEQFF
TRBJ1-5 NA NA TRBV7-2 TGTGCCAGCAGCTTAGATAGTACCGGTGGCAATCAGCCCCAGCATTTT CASSLDSTGGNQPQHF
TRBJ2-7 NA NA TRBV11-2 TGTGCCAGCAGCTCCGGTTACGAGCAGTACTTC CASSSGYEQYF
TRBJ1-1 NA NA TRBV11-1 TGTGCCAGCAGCTTACGGACAAACACTGAAGCTTTCTTT CASSLRTNTEAFF
TRBJ1-1 TRBD1 NA TRBV4-3 TGCGCCAGCAGCCGAGGTGGGACAGGAGACACTGAAGCTTTCTTT CASSRGGTGDTEAFF
TRBJ2-6 NA NA TRBV7-6 TGTGCCAGCAGCAGGACGGACTTCTCTGGGGCCAACGTCCTGACTTTC CASSRTDFSGANVLTF
TRBJ2-7 TRBD2 NA TRBV5-1 TGCGCCAGCAGCTTGGTGGGGGGGACGAACTACGAGCAGTACTTC CASSLVGGTNYEQYF
TRBJ1-6 TRBD1 NA TRBV10-3 TGTGCCATCACTGCCCGACAGGGGGCAGGTTCACCCCTCCACTTT CAITARQGAGSPLHF
TRBJ2-2 NA NA TRBV9 TGTGCCAGCAGCGTAGCTCCAGCGAACACCGGGGAGCTGTTTTTT CASSVAPANTGELFF
TRBJ1-5 NA NA TRBV12-3/TRBV12-4 TGTGCCAGCTCAACAGGGATTTATCAGCCCCAGCATTTT CASSTGIYQPQHF
TRBJ2-1 NA NA TRBV24-1 TGTGCCACCAGTGACCCCTCAGGGAACTCCTACAATGAGCAGTTCTTC CATSDPSGNSYNEQFF
TRBJ2-5 NA NA TRBV5-8 TGTGCCAGCAGCTTGGCGCAAGGGGCCGGGGGTTACCAAGAGACCCAGTACTTC CASSLAQGAGGYQETQYF
TRBJ1-2 NA NA TRBV19 TGTGCCAGTAGTCCATGGACAGAGGGAGACTATGGCTACACCTTC CASSPWTEGDYGYTF
TRBJ1-2 NA few TRBV19 TGTGCCAGTAGTCCAGAGGGGGTTCCCAACTATGGCTACACCTTC CASSPEGVPNYGYTF
TRBJ1-1 NA NA TRBV19 TGTGCCAGTAGTAGGCGGGGGAACACTGAAGCTTTCTTT CASSRRGNTEAFF
TRBJ2-5 TRBD2 few TRBV20-1 TGCAGTGCTAGTCGGCTAGCGGGGTCGGAGACCCAGTACTTC CSASRLAGSETQYF
TRBJ1-4 TRBD1 NA TRBV5-1 TGCGCCAGCAGCTTGGGCGGGGGACAGGGAGGTGAAAAACTGTTTTTT CASSLGGGQGGEKLFF
TRBJ1-6 NA NA TRBV9 TGTGCCAGCAGCGTAGCTATCAGGGGATCACCCCTCCACTTT CASSVAIRGSPLHF
TRBJ2-7 NA NA TRBV4-3 TGCGCCAGCAGCCGGAATCAGGGTTACGAGCAGTACTTC CASSRNQGYEQYF
TRBJ2-1 NA NA TRBV5-5 TGTGCCAGCAGCTTGGGAAATGCGGCGGATGAGCAGTTCTTC CASSLGNAADEQFF
TRBJ2-7 TRBD2 once TRBV7-9 TGTGCCAGCAGCCCCCAGGGAGGGTCGTGGGCATCCTACGAGCAGTACTTC CASSPQGGSWASYEQYF
TRBJ2-2 TRBD2 NA TRBV7-9 TGTGCCAGCAGCCCCATGGGCGGGGGGGCCTACACCGGGGAGCTGTTTTTT CASSPMGGGAYTGELFF
TRBJ2-2 TRBD1 NA TRBV4-3 TGCGCCAGCAGCCCCTACTCCGGGACAGTATACTACACCGGGGAGCTGTTTTTT CASSPYSGTVYYTGELFF
TRBJ1-5 NA few TRBV28 TGTGCCAGCAGTTCCGGTGGCAATCAGCCCCAGCATTTT CASSSGGNQPQHF
TRBJ2-7 NA NA TRBV18 TGTGCCAGCTCACCTCTCCAGGGGCTAACGGAGCAGTACTTC CASSPLQGLTEQYF
TRBJ1-2 TRBD1 NA TRBV29-1 TGCAGCGTTGCAACAGGGGAGGACTATGGCTACACCTTC CSVATGEDYGYTF
TRBJ1-4 NA NA TRBV3-1/TRBV3-2 TGTGCCAGCAGCCAACAACAGGGTAATGAAAAACTGTTTTTT CASSQQQGNEKLFF
TRBJ2-7 TRBD2 NA TRBV29-1 TGCAGCGTTGAAGAGTACCGAGGACTAGCGGGGGGGTACTCCTACGAGCAGTACTTC CSVEEYRGLAGGYSYEQYF
TRBJ2-3 NA NA TRBV11-1 TGTGCCAGCGGCGCCGGGACACCGAGCACAGATACGCAGTATTTT CASGAGTPSTDTQYF
TRBJ2-7 TRBD1 NA TRBV4-2 TGTGCCAGCAGCCAGGACAGGGGTTCGCACAACGAGCAGTACTTC CASSQDRGSHNEQYF
TRBJ2-5 TRBD1 NA TRBV5-1 TGCGCCAGCAGCTTGGGGGTAGGGGGCAGAGAGACCCAGTACTTC CASSLGVGGRETQYF
TRBJ1-2 NA NA TRBV4-1 TGCGCCAGCAGCCAAGGGGCCTATGGCTACACCTTC CASSQGAYGYTF
TRBJ1-6 NA NA TRBV2 TGTGCCAGCGGGCCGGAGACAGGTGCTTATAATTCACCCCTCCACTTT CASGPETGAYNSPLHF
TRBJ2-3 NA few TRBV2 TGTGCCAGCCAGCTACAGGGCTGGGCAGATACGCAGTATTTT CASQLQGWADTQYF
TRBJ2-7 TRBD1 NA TRBV13 TGTGCCAGCACCCTGGACAGGCGTTCCTACGAGCAGTACTTC CASTLDRRSYEQYF